The 9 T cell receptor beta chains in this list originate from one sample, sequenced in a study of T cells expressing NK-cell markers. From the 5' RACE reads, TCRdb lists one entry per CDR3 protein and no DNA. This sample's table has around 180,000 distinct CDR3 sequences. Material: blood T cells: a sorted CD56 or NKG2C T cell subset, CD4+ or CD8+ T cells, or bulk PBMC T cells (not recorded which). These receptor sequences come from a man aged 18 to 70 in good health.

This sequence joins TRBV13 and TRBJ2-6; TCRdb lists TRBD2, though no DNA is available to test this call. Per germline, CDR1 PRHDT and CDR2 FYEKMQ (reference sequence). The CDR3 length is 16 residues. The CDR3 region is CASSSGTSLGANVLTF.

CDR3: CASRPPGFTGELFF. The V gene is TRBV12-3 or TRBV12-4, the J gene TRBJ2-2; absent DNA, TCRdb's TRBD2 call cannot be checked. The length of the CDR3 is 14 residues.

The V call is TRBV6-1, the J call TRBJ2-1; the D call from TCRdb, TRBD2, cannot be confirmed without DNA. Germline assignment: CDR1 MNHNS and CDR2 SASEGT. The CDR3 consists of 15 residues. This CDR3 is CASSESRNSYNEQFF.

The V call is TRBV28, the J call TRBJ1-4; TCRdb's assignment of TRBD1 cannot be checked, as there is no DNA. In germline, CDR1 is MDHEN, CDR2 SYDVKM. This CDR3 spans 16 amino acids. This chain's CDR3 is CASSLWTGGTIEKLFF.

The rearrangement joins TRBV27 to TRBJ2-7; TCRdb names TRBD2, which stays unverified in the absence of DNA. The CDR3 totals 16 residues. Germline values: CDR1 MNHEY, CDR2 SMNVEV (reference sequence). The CDR3 loop reads CASSLFALDVAYEQYF.

The chain couples TRBV2 to TRBJ2-7; TCRdb outputs TRBD1, but without DNA this stays unchecked. The CDR3 covers 13 residues. CDR1 is SNHLY, CDR2 FYNNEI, per germline. This chain's CDR3 is CASSGRGRDEQYF.

Here the CDR3 reads CASSLGITGDNEQFF. The chain uses TRBV7-9 and TRBJ2-1; TCRdb's D call of TRBD1 is untestable without DNA. The CDR3 has 15 residues. Germline assignment: CDR1 SEHNR and CDR2 FQNEAQ (reference sequence).

The CDR3 reads CASSSGRGIGTDTQYF. The chain has TRBV7-6 and TRBJ2-3; TCRdb picks TRBD1, but there is no DNA to check that call. CDR3 length: 16 amino acids. CDR1 and CDR2 from the germline V gene are SGHVS and FNYEAQ. Full variable domain (remainder filled in from reference TRBV7-6 and TRBJ2-3): GAGVSQSPRYKVTKRGQDVALRCDPISGHVSLYWYRQALGQGPEFLTYFNYEAQQDKSGLPNDRFSAERPEGSISTLTIQRTEQRDSAMYRCASSSGRGIGTDTQYFGPGTRLTVL.

This chain joins TRBV6-1 and TRBJ1-6. Germline CDR1 and CDR2: MNHNS and SASEGT. The CDR3 covers 14 residues. The CDR3 sequence is CASSEDGYNSPLHF.